The 22 T cell receptor beta chains below were found in one sample sequenced in a study of human T cells and chemical hapten exposure. Described time point: pre-sensitization, week 0. As to treatment: therapeutic diphenylcyclopropenone sensitization with weekly scalp DPC. TCRdb used MiXCR to reprocess the RACE reads, holding one entry per CDR3 protein. The data hold around 92,000 distinct CDR3 sequences, with about a tenth observed a single time. The sequencing used whole blood, collected in connection with sensitization to the hapten diphenylcyclopropenone (DPC). The receptors here all came from a woman aged 60-75 years with alopecia areata. Some clones in this sample may be carry-over from other donors' samples.

This clonotype was detected only a few times. The chain has TRBV18 and TRBJ1-1; D uncertain. The CDR3 spans 17 residues. CDR1 and CDR2 from the germline V gene are KGHSH and LQKENI. V dropped 2 bases and J dropped 4 bases, with 20 bases sitting between them. The CDR3 DNA follows: TGTGCCAGCTCACCAAGGGAGCGACGGGAGGTTAGCACTGAAGCTTTCTTT. Translation: CASSPRERREVSTEAFF.

This chain joins TRBV7-3 and TRBJ1-1, with 7 positions matching TRBD1. Trimming cost V 2 bases and J 1 base; bases outside gene matches: 4. This CDR3 has 15 residues. The germline CDR1 and CDR2 sequences are SGHTA and FQGTGA. In DNA, the CDR3 is TGTGCCAGCAGCTTAGGGGGGACAGCGAACACTGAAGCTTTCTTT. It is translated as CASSLGGTANTEAFF. The whole variable domain, filled in from reference TRBV7-3 and TRBJ1-1, reads GAGVSQTPSNKVTEKGKYVELRCDPISGHTALYWYRQSLGQGPEFLIYFQGTGAADDSGLPNDRFFAVRPEGSVSTLKIQRTERGDSAVYLCASSLGGTANTEAFFGQGTRLTVV.

This clonotype was seen repeatedly, ten times or more. The rearrangement uses TRBV18 and TRBJ2-7; D possibly corresponds to TRBD1 (6 bases). CDR3 size: 14 residues. The V end lost 2 bases, the J end lost 2 bases, and 10 bases lay between the germline ends. Per the germline V gene, CDR1 is KGHSH and CDR2 is LQKENI. The CDR3 region is CASSPTGYAYEQYF. The CDR3 DNA reads as TGTGCCAGCTCACCAACAGGGTACGCCTACGAGCAGTACTTC.

This clonotype was picked up many times. The rearrangement uses TRBV10-3 and TRBJ2-7, with 10 bases aligning to TRBD1. Trimming cost V 5 bases and J 2 bases; bases outside gene matches: 3. This CDR3 is built from 14 residues. Germline V gives CDR1 ENHRY, CDR2 SYGVKD. CDR3 DNA sequence: TGTGCCATCAGTCGGGACAGGGGCGCCTACGAGCAGTACTTC. Its translation: CAISRDRGAYEQYF.

This clonotype was detected a few times. CDR3: CASSPGQGSGGYTF. The CDR3 coding sequence is TGCGCCAGCAGCCCGGGACAGGGGTCGGGTGGCTACACCTTC. The chain carries TRBV5-1 and TRBJ1-2; 10 positions match TRBD1. CDR1 and CDR2 from the germline V gene are SGHRS and YFSETQ. J lost 7 bases, V lost 4 bases, and 7 bases had no gene match. The CDR3 contains 14 residues.

This clonotype was observed at least ten times. The V gene is TRBV20-1, the J gene TRBJ1-1; D is ambiguous. There are 15 residues in the CDR3. CDR1 and CDR2 (germline): DFQATT, SNEGSKA (reference sequence). V lost 4 bases and J lost 1, with 16 bases in between. The CDR3 sequence is CSATDQIVPNTEAFF. The DNA of the CDR3 is TGCAGTGCTACAGACCAAATTGTCCCGAACACTGAAGCTTTCTTT.

This clonotype was seen ten or more times. The chain joins TRBV18 to TRBJ1-1, with a tentative D call TRBD1 (5 bases). Germline CDR1 reads KGHSH; CDR2 reads LQKENI. V shed 1 base and J shed 4 bases, with 16 bases lying between them. The CDR3 loop spans 16 amino acids. The CDR3 loop is CASSPLSEVGTTEAFF. DNA for the CDR3: TGTGCCAGCTCACCACTATCTGAGGTCGGGACCACTGAAGCTTTCTTT.

This clonotype was recorded many times. This chain joins TRBV20-1 and TRBJ2-5; 7 bases agree with TRBD2. This CDR3 region has 16 residues. The germline CDR1 and CDR2 sequences are DFQATT and SNEGSKA (reference sequence). V shed 6 bases and J 2 bases; nucleotides not matched to a gene: 15. The CDR3 DNA is TGCAGTGCCAGGCCGGGCACTAGCGCGTATCAAGAGACCCAGTACTTC. Translation gives CSARPGTSAYQETQYF.

This clonotype was seen at least ten times. The chain is built from TRBV7-9 and TRBJ1-2; D gene ambiguous. V dropped 1 base and J dropped 5 bases, with 5 bases sitting between them. In germline, CDR1 is SEHNR, CDR2 FQNEAQ (reference sequence). The CDR3 runs 12 residues. The chain's CDR3 is CASSLEGYGYTF. The CDR3, as DNA: TGTGCCAGCAGCTTAGAGGGATATGGCTACACCTTC.

The sample holds a few counts of this clonotype. The CDR3 reads CASRIWDRGYTF. CDR3 nucleotide sequence: TGTGCCAGCCGGATCTGGGATCGGGGCTACACCTTC. V usage is TRBV19 and J usage is TRBJ1-2; no reliable D call. V dropped 9 bases and J dropped 8 bases, with 16 bases sitting between them. This CDR3 comprises 12 residues. CDR1 and CDR2 (germline): LNHDA, SQIVND (reference sequence).

J is TRBJ2-7 and V is TRBV21-1; TRBD1, the table's D call, was not compared with the DNA. TRBV21-1 is recorded as a pseudogene. The CDR3 totals 14 residues. The CDR3 DNA reads as TGTGCCAGCAGCAAAGAAGTCAGGGGCTACGAGCAGTACTTC. As protein: CASSKEVRGYEQYF.

CDR3 loop: CASRRDSNSYEQYF. CDR3 bases: TGTGCCAGCAGACGGGACAGTAACTCCTACGAGCAGTACTTC. The chain employs TRBV27 and TRBJ2-7, with TRBD1 matching 7 bases. This CDR3 has 14 amino acids. The germline gives CDR1 MNHEY, CDR2 SMNVEV (reference sequence). The trim removed 6 bases at V and 0 bases at J, leaving 5 bases unmatched.

The CDR3: CASSLGLAERTDTQYF. In DNA, the CDR3 is TGCGCCAGCAGCTTGGGACTAGCGGAACGCACAGATACGCAGTATTTT. V gene TRBV5-1 combines with J gene TRBJ2-3; 9 bases are shared with TRBD2. V lost 0 bases and J lost 1; bases outside the gene matches: 3. The CDR3 totals 16 residues. Germline lookup yields CDR1 SGHRS and CDR2 YFSETQ.

This clonotype was recorded many times. The V gene is TRBV30, the J gene TRBJ1-2, with 7 positions matching TRBD1. Germline V gives CDR1 GTSNPN, CDR2 SVGIG (reference sequence). The CDR3 has 17 amino acids. The V and J ends lost 0 bases and 4 bases, in that order; junction bases with no gene match: 14. CDR3 region: CAWSVEAGTAFRYGYTF. The CDR3 DNA sequence: TGTGCCTGGAGTGTAGAGGCTGGGACAGCGTTTCGCTATGGCTACACCTTC.

This rearrangement joins TRBV20-1 to TRBJ2-5, with unresolved D. V was cut by 4 bases and J by 2 bases, with 11 bases left in between. The length of the CDR3 is 13 residues. The germline CDR1 and CDR2 sequences are DFQATT and SNEGSKA (reference sequence). For the CDR3, the DNA is TGCAGTGCTAAGGCTAACCGGCAAGAGACCCAGTACTTC. Encoded protein: CSAKANRQETQYF.

Only a few counts were recorded for this clonotype. The CDR3 protein is CASSFNRAGTEAFF. The CDR3 DNA reads TGTGCCAGCAGTTTTAACAGGGCTGGCACTGAAGCTTTCTTT. The chain links TRBV6-5 to TRBJ1-1; tentatively, D is TRBD1 (6 bases). Germline CDR1 MNHEY, CDR2 SVGAGI. Trimming took off 4 bases at V and 4 bases at J, with 13 bases between the two ends. CDR3 length: 14 residues.

This clonotype was seen more than once but under ten times. The chain joins TRBV29-1 to TRBJ2-3, with D possibly called TRBD1 or TRBD2 (6 bases each). Germline V gene data show CDR1 as SQVTM and CDR2 as ANQGSEA. The CDR3 is 13 amino acids. V lost 6 bases to trimming and J lost 5 bases, with 15 bases between them. For the CDR3, the DNA is TGCAGCGTGGAGGGGGGTGGGAGAGATACGCAGTATTTT. Its translation: CSVEGGGRDTQYF.

The CDR3 coding sequence is TGTGCCAGCAGTTACTCGATCACCGACAGCCACGAGCAGTACTTC. Encoded protein: CASSYSITDSHEQYF. The rearrangement uses TRBV6-5 and TRBJ2-7; D is perhaps TRBD1 (5 bases). V was pared by 0 bases and J by 5 bases, with 14 bases between. This CDR3 has 15 residues. In germline, CDR1 is MNHEY, CDR2 SVGAGI.

There are many counts of this clonotype. This chain uses TRBV7-6 with TRBJ1-6, with D possibly TRBD1 on 6 matching bases. Germline V CDR1 and CDR2: SGHVS, FNYEAQ. This CDR3 has 15 amino acids. V lost 5 bases and J lost 6, with 14 bases in between. The CDR3 nucleotides read TGTGCCAGCAGCACAGGACAGAGGCGTAATTCACCCCTCCACTTT. Translated: CASSTGQRRNSPLHF.

This clonotype has just a few counts. The chain couples TRBV5-1 to TRBJ2-7; 10 nucleotides align to TRBD2. Trimming took 0 bases from V and 0 from J; bases not matched to a gene: 12. Per germline, CDR1 SGHRS and CDR2 YFSETQ. This CDR3 contains 19 residues. CDR3 protein: CASSLVRASGGPSSYEQYF. The CDR3 DNA is TGCGCCAGCAGCTTGGTTCGGGCTAGCGGGGGCCCAAGCTCCTACGAGCAGTACTTC.

This clonotype was detected a few times. The chain links TRBV4-1 to TRBJ2-1; D uncertain. Germline CDR1 MGHRA, CDR2 YSYEKL. The CDR3 is 14 residues long. Trimming shortened V by 1 base and J by 3 bases, and 7 bases separated the two germline ends. CDR3 in DNA: TGCGCCAGCAGCCAAGGGGTAGACTACAATGAGCAGTTCTTC. This gives the protein CASSQGVDYNEQFF.

This clonotype was seen a few times. The chain recombines TRBV5-1 with TRBJ1-2; a weak D match, TRBD1 (5 bases). The V gene's germline CDR1 is SGHRS and CDR2 YFSETQ. V lost 1 base to trimming and J lost 1 base, with 11 bases between them. This CDR3 is built from 15 residues. The DNA for the CDR3 is TGCGCCAGCAGCTTGTGGGGCGAAGGTAACTATGGCTACACCTTC. Its translation is CASSLWGEGNYGYTF. The entire variable domain, with the rest obtained from reference TRBV5-1 and TRBJ1-2, is as follows: KAGVTQTPRYLIKTRGQQVTLSCSPISGHRSVSWYQQTPGQGLQFLFEYFSETQRNKGNFPGRFSGRQFSNSRSEMNVSTLELGDSALYLCASSLWGEGNYGYTFGSGTRLTVV.